These 6 T cell receptor beta chains originate from one sample sequenced in a study of tumor and adjacent non-tumor tissue in lung cancer. TCRbeta libraries were built with three rounds of nested PCR, modified from ARM-PCR. TCRdb redid the calling of the multiplex PCR reads with MiXCR, one entry per CDR3 protein. Among under 150,000 distinct CDR3 sequences, about 66% were seen once, and the ten largest hold over 10%. No cell sorting was done before RNA was extracted from the tissue. Sequenced sample: lung tumor tissue. The receptors shown here come from a man aged 25 to 45 with non-small cell lung cancer.

This clonotype was seen a single time. A much larger clone lies a single base off, so this may be a read error. The CDR3 reads CSVLGINPYEQYF. The CDR3 DNA reads as TGCAGTGTCCTAGGGATTAACCCCTACGAGCAGTACTTC. The chain links TRBV20-1 to TRBJ2-7; D not certain. Germline CDR1 DFQATT, CDR2 SNEGSKA (reference sequence). The V end lost 7 bases, the J end lost 2 bases, and 15 bases lay between the germline ends. The CDR3 runs 13 residues.

The rearrangement uses TRBV11-2 and TRBJ2-3; D is unclear. Germline assignment: CDR1 SGHAT and CDR2 FQNNGV. V was cut by 2 bases and J by 5 bases, with 11 bases left in between. This CDR3 has 14 residues. The CDR3 loop reads CASSLFDGRDTQYF. The CDR3 region has the DNA TGTGCCAGCAGCTTATTCGACGGCAGAGATACGCAGTATTTT.

This clonotype was found many times. This chain joins TRBV20-1 and TRBJ1-1, with D unclear. The germline V gene encodes CDR1 DFQATT and CDR2 SNEGSKA (reference sequence). Deletions cut 3 bases from V and 0 bases from J, with 14 bases between. The CDR3 length is 15 residues. CDR3 region: CSASPEEGLNTEAFF. The CDR3 DNA follows: TGCAGTGCTAGTCCCGAGGAGGGCCTGAACACTGAAGCTTTCTTT.

The chain uses TRBV29-1 and TRBJ2-1; D remains ambiguous. V was trimmed by 4 bases and J by 5 bases, leaving 9 bases between them. The germline CDR1 and CDR2 sequences are SQVTM and ANQGSEA. The CDR3 is 12 residues long. Here the CDR3 reads CSVVLTNNEQFF. The DNA of the CDR3 is TGCAGCGTTGTGCTGACGAACAATGAGCAGTTCTTC.

To note about this clonotype: A much larger clone lies a single base off, so this may be a read error. This rearrangement joins TRBV12-3 or TRBV12-4 to TRBJ2-1; 10 nucleotides agree with TRBD1. This CDR3 spans 14 amino acids. This chain's CDR3 is CASSLGQGAYEQVF. CDR3 nucleotides: TGTGCCAGCAGTTTAGGACAGGGGGCCTATGAGCAGGTCTTC.

In regard to this clonotype: Relative to the germline gene, one junction end is altered; a read error may explain this. The V gene is TRBV20-1, the J gene TRBJ2-3; TRBD2 matches 10 bases. The CDR3 runs 12 residues. Germline CDR1 is DFQATT and CDR2 is SNEGSKA (reference sequence). The CDR3 DNA follows: TGTAGTGCTGGAGATAGACTAGCGGGCCTGTATTTT. Translation: CSAGDRLAGLYF.